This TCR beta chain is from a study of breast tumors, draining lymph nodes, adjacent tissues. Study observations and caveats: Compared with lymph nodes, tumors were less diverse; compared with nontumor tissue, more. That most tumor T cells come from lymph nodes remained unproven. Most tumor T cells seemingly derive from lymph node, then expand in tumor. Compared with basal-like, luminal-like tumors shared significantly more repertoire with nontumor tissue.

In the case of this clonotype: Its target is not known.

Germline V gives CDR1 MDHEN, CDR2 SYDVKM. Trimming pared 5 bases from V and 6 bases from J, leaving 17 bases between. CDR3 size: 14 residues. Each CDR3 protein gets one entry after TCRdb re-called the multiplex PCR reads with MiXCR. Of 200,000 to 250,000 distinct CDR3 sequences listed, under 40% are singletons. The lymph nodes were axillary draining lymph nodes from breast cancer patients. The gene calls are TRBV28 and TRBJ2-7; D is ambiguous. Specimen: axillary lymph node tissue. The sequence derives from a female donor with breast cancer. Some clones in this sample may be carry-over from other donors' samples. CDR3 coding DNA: TGTGCCAGCAGTGGCGCTAACCGTGCCGTCGAGCAGTACTTC. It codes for CASSGANRAVEQYF. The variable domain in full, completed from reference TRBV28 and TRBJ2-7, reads DVKVTQSSRYLVKRTGEKVFLECVQDMDHENMFWYRQDPGLGLRLIYFSYDVKMKEKGDIPEGYSVSREKKERFSLILESASTNQTSMYLCASSGANRAVEQYFGPGTRLTVT.